The 31 T cell receptor beta chains in this list originate from one sample, sequenced in a study of blood T cell repertoires in COVID-19. The protocol was immunoSEQ multiplex PCR, while the TCRdb copy is restricted to in-frame clones and leaves out a portion. The sample consists of some 180,000 clones, about 88% of them appearing once. Sequencing was done on a sample of peripheral blood. The origin of the receptors is a man in his fifties or sixties who had recovered from COVID-19.

In this sample, this clone turned up once. The rearrangement uses TRBV18 and TRBJ2-1, with 11 bases matching TRBD2. CDR1 is KGHSH, CDR2 LQKENI, per germline. V lost 4 bases and J lost 5; bases outside the gene matches: 4. The CDR3 consists of 15 residues. Here the CDR3 reads CASSQLAGGDNEQFF. The CDR3 DNA reads TGTGCCAGCTCACAGTTAGCGGGAGGGGACAATGAGCAGTTCTTC.

The rearrangement links TRBV28 to TRBJ2-5; D possibly corresponds to TRBD2 (6 bases). Between the trimmed V and J ends, which lost 5 bases and 5 bases, there was a span of 18 bases. Germline loops: CDR1 MDHEN, CDR2 SYDVKM. The CDR3 is 15 residues long. The CDR3 region has the DNA TGTGCCAGCAGTCGCCTCGGGACTGCGGGGGAGACCCAGTACTTC. Translation: CASSRLGTAGETQYF.

Here the CDR3 reads CASSLIDNEQFF. The CDR3 nucleotides are TGTGCCAGCAGCCTCATAGACAATGAGCAGTTCTTC. The chain recombines TRBV13 with TRBJ2-1; D is ambiguous. The CDR3 totals 12 residues. V was trimmed by 5 bases and J by 5 bases, leaving 7 bases between them. CDR1 and CDR2 from the germline V gene are PRHDT and FYEKMQ (reference sequence).

This clone has a handful of counts. The chain uses TRBV7-2 and TRBJ2-5; 10 positions match TRBD1. The CDR3 covers 15 residues. The V and J ends lost 6 bases and 5 bases, in that order; junction bases with no gene match: 9. Germline V lookup: CDR1 SGHTA, CDR2 FQGNSA. The CDR3 nucleotides are TGTGCCAGCAGTCCTGACAGGGGGCGAACGGAGACCCAGTACTTC. Amino acids: CASSPDRGRTETQYF.

The chain links TRBV19 to TRBJ2-7; D gene unclear. CDR1 is LNHDA, CDR2 SQIVND, per germline (reference sequence). V dropped 4 bases and J dropped 0 bases, with 4 bases sitting between them. The CDR3 spans 12 residues. The CDR3 sequence is CASSTPSYEQYF. In DNA form, the CDR3 reads TGTGCCAGTAGTACTCCCTCCTACGAGCAGTACTTC.

This chain connects TRBV28 to TRBJ2-3; 8 positions agree with TRBD1. This CDR3 comprises 15 residues. V shed 6 bases, J shed 6 bases, and the junction held 11 bases outside the gene matches. In germline, CDR1 is MDHEN, CDR2 SYDVKM. This CDR3 is CASRNRTGSRDTQYF. DNA of the CDR3: TGTGCCAGCAGAAATCGGACAGGGAGTAGGGATACGCAGTATTTT.

This sequence joins TRBV2 and TRBJ2-4; 14 bases align to TRBD2. Germline values: CDR1 SNHLY, CDR2 FYNNEI. The V segment lost 6 bases and the J segment 2 bases; nucleotides outside the gene matches: 18. The CDR3 consists of 21 residues. The DNA of the CDR3 is TGTGCCAGCAGCCGTCGACTAGCGGGGGGGCCAGTGTCGATTACCAAAAACATTCAGTACTTC. It specifies CASSRRLAGGPVSITKNIQYF.

The V gene is TRBV4-3, the J gene TRBJ1-2; 8 bases line up with TRBD1. CDR3 size: 18 residues. After removal of 3 bases from V and 4 bases from J, the junction contained 16 bases not matched to a gene. Per germline, CDR1 LGHNA and CDR2 YSLEER. The CDR3 DNA follows: TGCGCCAGCAGCCACCTCCAAACCGGGACAGGAGCCTCCTATGGCTACACCTTC. Protein: CASSHLQTGTGASYGYTF.

In nucleotides, the CDR3 is TGTGCCAGCACCCCCCCGGAGACCTACGAGCAGTACTTC. This encodes CASTPPETYEQYF. The chain links TRBV21-1 to TRBJ2-7; no DNA check was done on the table's D call, TRBD2. TRBV21-1 is a known pseudogene. The CDR3 spans 13 residues.

This chain connects TRBV29-1 to TRBJ1-1; D gene ambiguous. V was trimmed by 7 bases and J by 2 bases, leaving 11 bases between them. CDR1 is SQVTM, CDR2 ANQGSEA, per germline. This CDR3 spans 12 amino acids. CDR3 sequence: CSAVTINTEAFF. In nucleotides, the CDR3 is TGCAGCGCCGTAACTATAAACACTGAAGCTTTCTTT.

CDR3 DNA sequence: TGTGCCAGCAGCCCTCAGGTTCTCTCCTACAATGAGCAGTTCTTC. This gives the protein CASSPQVLSYNEQFF. The rearrangement links TRBV27 to TRBJ2-1; no definite D call. The CDR3 is 15 amino acids. The germline gives CDR1 MNHEY, CDR2 SMNVEV (reference sequence). V was trimmed by 6 bases and J by 0 bases, leaving 12 bases between them.

J is TRBJ2-7 and V is TRBV4-3; 7 bases map to TRBD1. Trimming cost V 0 bases and J 5 bases; bases outside gene matches: 10. Germline V gives CDR1 LGHNA, CDR2 YSLEER. The CDR3 runs to 16 residues. CDR3 residues: CASSQDRAGGRNEQYF. The DNA of the CDR3 is TGCGCCAGCAGCCAAGATAGAGCAGGGGGAAGGAACGAGCAGTACTTC.

The chain uses TRBV7-8 and TRBJ1-2; 8 positions agree with TRBD1. With V trimmed by 1 base and J by 4 bases, 5 bases remained unmatched. From germline, CDR1 is SGHVS and CDR2 FQNEAQ. This CDR3 has 15 amino acids. CDR3 residues: CASSLGQGWGYGYTF. As DNA, the CDR3 is TGTGCCAGCAGCTTAGGACAGGGGTGGGGCTATGGCTACACCTTC.

V usage is TRBV5-5 and J usage is TRBJ2-7; D uncertain. The CDR3 is made up of 15 amino acids. The germline V gene has CDR1 SGHKS and CDR2 YYEKEE (reference sequence). V was clipped by 0 bases and J by 1 base, with 11 bases between them. CDR3 DNA sequence: TGTGCCAGCAGCTTGGGCAATTATAGATCCTACGAGCAGTACTTC. Its translation is CASSLGNYRSYEQYF.

As DNA, the CDR3 is TGCAGCGTTGATAGCGTGGACAGGGGGGTTTACACCTTC. It encodes CSVDSVDRGVYTF. The chain has TRBV29-1 and TRBJ1-2, with 10 bases aligning to TRBD1. There are 13 residues in the CDR3. V shed 3 bases, J shed 11 bases, and the junction held 9 bases outside the gene matches. CDR1 and CDR2 (germline): SQVTM, ANQGSEA.

The rearrangement uses TRBV7-9 and TRBJ2-5, with 10 bases aligning to TRBD2. Germline V CDR1 and CDR2: SEHNR, FQNEAQ (reference sequence). Trimming at V came to 4 bases and at J to 0 bases, leaving 5 bases not matched to a gene. This CDR3 is 16 amino acids long. This CDR3 reads CASSSPLAGYQETQYF. DNA for the CDR3: TGTGCCAGCAGCTCTCCACTAGCGGGGTACCAAGAGACCCAGTACTTC. The entire variable domain, with the rest obtained from reference TRBV7-9 and TRBJ2-5, is as follows: DTGVSQNPRHKITKRGQNVTFRCDPISEHNRLYWYRQTLGQGPEFLTYFQNEAQLEKSRLLSDRFSAERPKGSFSTLEIQRTEQGDSAMYLCASSSPLAGYQETQYFGPGTRLLVL.

The rearrangement joins TRBV19 to TRBJ2-1; D may be TRBD2 (5 bases). Trimming took 4 bases from V and 2 from J, leaving 9 bases between them. Germline V gene data show CDR1 as LNHDA and CDR2 as SQIVND (reference sequence). The CDR3 has 14 amino acids. CDR3 protein: CASSKGVTYNEQFF. The CDR3, as DNA: TGTGCCAGTAGTAAGGGAGTTACCTACAATGAGCAGTTCTTC.

The chain links TRBV7-2 to TRBJ1-6; TRBD1 might be the D (5 bases). The CDR3 runs to 12 residues. Germline assignment: CDR1 SGHTA and CDR2 FQGNSA. V lost 4 bases, J lost 13 bases, and 11 bases lay in between. The CDR3 coding sequence is TGTGCCAGCAGCTCGACTGGGGGGCCCCTCCACTTT. The encoded protein is CASSSTGGPLHF.

V and J are TRBV23-1 and TRBJ2-7, with D possibly matching TRBD2 (5 bases). TRBV23-1 is sorted into the ORF group, with uncertain function. The CDR3 consists of 15 residues. V dropped 8 bases and J dropped 2 bases, with 19 bases sitting between them. CDR3 sequence: CASPITAGGPYEQYF. CDR3 DNA: TGCGCCAGCCCAATAACGGCAGGAGGCCCCTACGAGCAGTACTTC.

V is TRBV5-1 and J is TRBJ1-5; D is perhaps TRBD1 (5 bases). Trimming cost V 0 bases and J 3 bases, with 7 bases left between them. This CDR3 has 14 amino acids. The germline CDR1 and CDR2 sequences are SGHRS and YFSETQ. The CDR3 coding sequence is TGCGCCAGCAGCTTGGGGGGCCCCAATCAGCCCCAGCATTTT. This translates into CASSLGGPNQPQHF.

This clone has a handful of counts. The chain is built from TRBV6-2 or TRBV6-3 and TRBJ2-4, with TRBD2 identical over 9 bases. This CDR3 is 19 amino acids long. Per the germline V gene, CDR1 is MNHEY and CDR2 is SVGEGT. Losses at the gene ends were 0 bases for V and 2 bases for J; bases not matched to a gene: 11. The CDR3 nucleotides are TGTGCCAGCAGTTACTCTCGCGGGGGGGCCAAAGGGACCAAAAACATTCAGTACTTC. Translation: CASSYSRGGAKGTKNIQYF.

Points on this clone: Other DNA sequences within the sample encode an identical CDR3. The V and J genes are TRBV27 and TRBJ2-3, with D unclear. The length of the CDR3 is 14 residues. Between the trimmed V and J ends, which lost 6 bases and 2 bases, there was a span of 12 bases. The V gene's germline CDR1 is MNHEY and CDR2 SMNVEV (reference sequence). CDR3 sequence: CASSPRDFTDTQYF. The CDR3, as DNA: TGTGCCAGCAGCCCTAGAGACTTCACAGATACGCAGTATTTT.

A word on this clone: At one boundary the junction diverges from the germline segment, which might be a read error. The rearrangement links TRBV11-2 to TRBJ2-7; D might be TRBD1 (5 bases). CDR1 and CDR2 (germline): SGHAT, FQNNGV. The CDR3 extends over 15 amino acids. This CDR3 reads CASRLGQGRSYEQYF. The DNA of the CDR3 is TGTGCCAGCAGATTAGGGCAGGGTCGATCCTACGAGCAGTACTTC.

The chain joins TRBV5-1 to TRBJ2-1; 7 nucleotides agree with TRBD2. Unmatched junction bases numbered 12, after V lost 1 base and J lost 5 bases. The germline gives CDR1 SGHRS, CDR2 YFSETQ. The CDR3 extends over 17 amino acids. The CDR3 here is CASSLFGLEMVNNEQFF. DNA of the CDR3: TGCGCCAGCAGCTTGTTCGGACTAGAGATGGTCAACAATGAGCAGTTCTTC. Together with reference TRBV5-1 and TRBJ2-1, the CDR3 gives the full variable domain: KAGVTQTPRYLIKTRGQQVTLSCSPISGHRSVSWYQQTPGQGLQFLFEYFSETQRNKGNFPGRFSGRQFSNSRSEMNVSTLELGDSALYLCASSLFGLEMVNNEQFFGPGTRLTVL.

V and J are TRBV7-8 and TRBJ2-7; D might be TRBD1 (5 bases). Germline V CDR1 and CDR2: SGHVS, FQNEAQ. The CDR3 is 17 residues long. Trimming pared 5 bases from V and 5 bases from J, leaving 25 bases between. This chain's CDR3 is CASSRSSGFGFVDEQYF. The CDR3 region has the DNA TGTGCCAGCAGCCGAAGCTCAGGGTTCGGTTTCGTAGACGAGCAGTACTTC.

The CDR3 is CASSLVSTGNNGNIQYF. The CDR3 DNA sequence: TGTGCCAGCAGCTTAGTCTCGACAGGGAATAATGGAAACATTCAGTACTTC. The chain is built from TRBV7-9 and TRBJ2-4, with 7 bases aligning to TRBD1. CDR1 SEHNR and CDR2 FQNEAQ come from the germline V gene (reference sequence). The CDR3 is made up of 17 amino acids. V shed 1 base, J shed 6 bases, and the junction held 12 bases outside the gene matches.

The V gene is TRBV19, the J gene TRBJ1-5, with 7 positions matching TRBD1. Per germline, CDR1 LNHDA and CDR2 SQIVND (reference sequence). The CDR3 runs 16 residues. V lost 6 bases to trimming and J lost 2 bases; unmatched junction nucleotides: 10. The CDR3 bases are TGTGCCAGTAGGCCCCACCGGGACAGAGGCAATCAGCCCCAGCATTTT. This gives the protein CASRPHRDRGNQPQHF.

V is TRBV21-1 and J is TRBJ1-5; TRBD1, the table's D call, lacks a check against the DNA. TRBV21-1 is a documented pseudogene. This CDR3 comprises 21 residues. The CDR3 is CASSKTSGRDRGPDSNQPQHF. The CDR3 DNA follows: TGTGCCAGCAGCAAAACTAGCGGCCGGGACAGGGGCCCGGATAGCAATCAGCCCCAGCATTTT.

The V and J genes are TRBV6-6 and TRBJ2-1; D might be TRBD2 (6 bases). The V end lost 0 bases, the J end lost 15 bases, and 15 bases lay between the germline ends. This CDR3 spans 13 amino acids. Germline V gene sequence: CDR1 MNHNY, CDR2 SVGAGI (reference sequence). As DNA, the CDR3 is TGTGCCAGCAGTTACTCGGAGTTAGCGGATCTGTTCTTC. Translating it yields CASSYSELADLFF.

The chain uses TRBV29-1 and TRBJ2-1; 7 bases fit TRBD2. J gave up 6 bases and V 4 bases, and 6 bases lay outside the gene matches. In germline, CDR1 is SQVTM, CDR2 ANQGSEA. This CDR3 is 13 amino acids long. CDR3 bases: TGCAGCGTTGTAGTAAGCGGGGCCAATGAGCAGTTCTTC. Translation: CSVVVSGANEQFF.

CDR3 residues: CASSREPSYEQYF. The CDR3 DNA sequence: TGTGCCAGCAGTCGGGAGCCCTCCTACGAGCAGTACTTC. The chain employs TRBV6-4 and TRBJ2-7; a possible D gene is TRBD2 (6 bases). Trimming cost V 5 bases and J 0 bases, with 8 bases left between them. The CDR3 consists of 13 residues. The germline CDR1 and CDR2 sequences are MRHNA and SNTAGT.